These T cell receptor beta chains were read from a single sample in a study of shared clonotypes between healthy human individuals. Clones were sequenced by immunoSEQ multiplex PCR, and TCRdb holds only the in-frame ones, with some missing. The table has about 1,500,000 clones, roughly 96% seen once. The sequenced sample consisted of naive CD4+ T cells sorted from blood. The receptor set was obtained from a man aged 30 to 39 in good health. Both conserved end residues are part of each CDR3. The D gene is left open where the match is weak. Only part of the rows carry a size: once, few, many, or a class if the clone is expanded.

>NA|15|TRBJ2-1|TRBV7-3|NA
TGTGCCAGCAGCGCTGATAGCGGATCCTACAATGAGCAGTTCTTC
CASSADSGSYNEQFF
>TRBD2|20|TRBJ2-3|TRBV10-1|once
TGCGCCAGCAGTGAGTCCGTTGGTGGGAGGGCGGATGCGCGGGGCGATACGCAGTATTTT
CASSESVGGRADARGDTQYF
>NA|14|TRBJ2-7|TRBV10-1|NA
TGCGCCAGCAAAACAGAGGTCGGAACCTACGAGCAGTACTTC
CASKTEVGTYEQYF
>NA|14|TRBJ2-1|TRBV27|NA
TGTGCCAGCAGTTTATCGCGGCTGTGGAATGAGCAGTTCTTC
CASSLSRLWNEQFF
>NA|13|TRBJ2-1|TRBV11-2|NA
TGTGCCAGCAGCCCCGGCAGGGGCGATGAGCAGTTCTTC
CASSPGRGDEQFF
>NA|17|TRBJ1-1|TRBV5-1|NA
TGCGCCAGCAGCCATGACCCCAGGGGAAACATGAACACTGAAGCTTTCTTT
CASSHDPRGNMNTEAFF
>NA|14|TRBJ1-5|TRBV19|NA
TGTGCCAGTAGTATCGTGGCAGGCAATCAGCCCCAGCATTTT
CASSIVAGNQPQHF
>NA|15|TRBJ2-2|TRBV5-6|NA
TGTGCCAGCAGCCCTGGAACAGCGAACACCGGGGAGCTGTTTTTT
CASSPGTANTGELFF
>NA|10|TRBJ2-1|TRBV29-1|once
TGCAGCGTTGGAAACAATGAGCAGTTCTTC
CSVGNNEQFF
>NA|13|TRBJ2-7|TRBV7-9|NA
TGTGCCAGCAGCCCCGGTGGACTCTACGAGCAGTACTTC
CASSPGGLYEQYF
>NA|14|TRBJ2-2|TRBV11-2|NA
TGTGCCAGCAGGAACCCAGGGGCAACCGGGGAGCTGTTTTTT
CASRNPGATGELFF
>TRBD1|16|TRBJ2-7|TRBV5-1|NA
TGCGCCAGCAGCCGAGCTACAGGGGCAAGCTCCTACGAGCAGTACTTC
CASSRATGASSYEQYF
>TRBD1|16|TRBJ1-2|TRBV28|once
TGTGCCATAGCTAGTGTAAGACCCGGAAGGGGGCCCGGCTACACCTTC
CAIASVRPGRGPGYTF
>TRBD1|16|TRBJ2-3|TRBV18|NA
TGTGCCAGCTCACCACGGTTAACAGGGGGGACAGATACGCAGTATTTT
CASSPRLTGGTDTQYF
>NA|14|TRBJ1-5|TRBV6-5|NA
TGTGCCAGCAGTAGAATAAATAGCAATCAGCCCCAGCATTTT
CASSRINSNQPQHF
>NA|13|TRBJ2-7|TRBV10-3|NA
TGTGCCATCATAGAGGGAGCCCCCTACGAGCAGTACTTC
CAIIEGAPYEQYF
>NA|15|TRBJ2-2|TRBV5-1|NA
TGCGCCAGCAGCTTGGTCGGGCGGAGCACCGGGGAGCTGTTTTTT
CASSLVGRSTGELFF
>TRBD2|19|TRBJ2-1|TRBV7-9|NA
TGTGCCAGCAGCTTAGTAAAACTAGCGGGAGGACCCTCCTACAATGAGCAGTTCTTC
CASSLVKLAGGPSYNEQFF
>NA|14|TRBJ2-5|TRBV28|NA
TGTGCCAGCAGCCCCCCACAGGGATGGGAGACCCAGTACTTC
CASSPPQGWETQYF
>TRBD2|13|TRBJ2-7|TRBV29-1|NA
TGCAGCGTGATGAGACGGGGGGGGTACGAGCAGTACTTC
CSVMRRGGYEQYF
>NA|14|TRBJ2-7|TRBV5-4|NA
TGTGCCAGCAGCTTAGGGGATAGCTCCTACGAGCAGTACTTC
CASSLGDSSYEQYF
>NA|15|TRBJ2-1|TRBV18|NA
TGTGCCAGCTCACCCGTGCGCAGGGATGGAAATGAGCAGTTCTTC
CASSPVRRDGNEQFF
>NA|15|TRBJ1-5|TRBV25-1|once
TGTGCCAGCAGTGATACAGGGAGAGCCAATCAGCCCCAGCATTTT
CASSDTGRANQPQHF
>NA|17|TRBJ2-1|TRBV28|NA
TGTGCCAGCAGAACACCTCGGGACTCGAGCAACCACAATGAGCAGTTCTTC
CASRTPRDSSNHNEQFF
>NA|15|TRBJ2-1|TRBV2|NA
TGTGCCAGCAGATACTACCCGAGCTCCTACAATGAGCAGTTCTTC
CASRYYPSSYNEQFF
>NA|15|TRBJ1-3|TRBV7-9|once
TGTGCCAGCAGTCGCATGGGGGGCTCTGGAAACACCATATATTTT
CASSRMGGSGNTIYF
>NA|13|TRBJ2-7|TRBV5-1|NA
TGCGCCAGCAGCTCCGGGACAAACTACGAGCAGTACTTC
CASSSGTNYEQYF
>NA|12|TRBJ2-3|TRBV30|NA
TGTGCCTGGAGCCATAGCACAGATACGCAGTATTTT
CAWSHSTDTQYF
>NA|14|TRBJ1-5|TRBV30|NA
TGTGCCTGGAGTTTGTCCCGTGGAAATCAGCCCCAGCATTTT
CAWSLSRGNQPQHF
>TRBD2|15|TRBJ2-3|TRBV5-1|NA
TGCGCCAGCAGCTTTACTAGCGGCCGCACAGATACGCAGTATTTT
CASSFTSGRTDTQYF
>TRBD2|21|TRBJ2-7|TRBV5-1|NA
TGCGCCAGCAGCCACGGTTGGCAGGAGACCATCGGGACTAGCGGGACCTACGAGCAGTACTTC
CASSHGWQETIGTSGTYEQYF
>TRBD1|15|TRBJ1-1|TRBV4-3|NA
TGCGCCAGCAGCCAAGAGACAGGGGGAGGCACTGAAGCTTTCTTT
CASSQETGGGTEAFF
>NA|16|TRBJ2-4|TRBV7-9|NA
TGTGCCAGCAGCTTTTCGGCTGGAGGGGCCAAAAACATTCAGTACTTC
CASSFSAGGAKNIQYF
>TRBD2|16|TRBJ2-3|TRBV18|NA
TGTGCCAGCTCAGCGACTAGCGACCCTAGCACAGATACGCAGTATTTT
CASSATSDPSTDTQYF
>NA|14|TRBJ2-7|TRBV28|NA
TGTGCCAGCAGTTTTGGGGGGCTCGTCTACGAGCAGTACTTC
CASSFGGLVYEQYF